Shown below are 9 T cell receptor beta chains from a single sample sequenced in a study of CD8 T cells in Susac syndrome. Reverse transcription of about 0.45 to 1 ug RNA was performed with random hexamers. TCRdb itself ran the immunoSEQ multiplex PCR reads through MiXCR, one entry per CDR3 protein. The sample holds about 81,000 distinct CDR3 sequences, 90% to 95% seen once. The sample consisted of CD8+ T cells from PBMCs. The receptors originated from a human donor with Susac syndrome.

The gene calls are TRBV7-2 and TRBJ1-2; D might be TRBD1 (6 bases). Germline assignment: CDR1 SGHTA and CDR2 FQGNSA. The CDR3 covers 16 residues. V lost 0 bases and J 2 bases, leaving 13 bases between the germline ends. The DNA for the CDR3 is TGTGCCAGCAGCTTAGCGCTGACAGGTCCCAACTATGGCTACACCTTC. Protein: CASSLALTGPNYGYTF.

This chain connects TRBV20-1 to TRBJ2-6; D unclear. V was pared by 3 bases and J by 4 bases, with 4 bases between. The V gene's germline CDR1 is DFQATT and CDR2 SNEGSKA (reference sequence). CDR3 length: 12 residues. The CDR3 DNA reads TGCAGTGCTAGTGACGGGGCCAACGTCCTGACTTTC. Its translation is CSASDGANVLTF.

The V call is TRBV5-1, the J call TRBJ2-3, with 7 bases lining up with TRBD1. The V gene's germline CDR1 is SGHRS and CDR2 YFSETQ. There are 16 residues in the CDR3. Germline trimming cut 1 base from V and 2 bases from J; bases unmatched to any gene: 7. The CDR3 region is CASSLKEGGTTDTQYF. The CDR3 nucleotides read TGCGCCAGCAGCTTGAAGGAAGGGGGCACCACAGATACGCAGTATTTT.

This chain uses TRBV4-1 with TRBJ1-6, with TRBD1 identical over 7 bases. The germline V gene encodes CDR1 MGHRA and CDR2 YSYEKL. CDR3 size: 18 residues. The V gene end was trimmed by 4 bases and the J gene end by 1 base; junction bases not matched to a gene: 10. As DNA, the CDR3 is TGCGCCAGCAGCCCTCCACCGACAGGGTGGTCCTATAATTCACCCCTCCACTTT. Translating gives CASSPPPTGWSYNSPLHF.

V gene TRBV27 combines with J gene TRBJ2-1; 12 positions agree with TRBD2. Per germline, CDR1 MNHEY and CDR2 SMNVEV (reference sequence). The CDR3 runs 14 residues. V was pared by 8 bases and J by 3 bases, with 2 bases of the junction left unmatched. This CDR3 reads CASASGGVYNEQFF. CDR3 in DNA: TGTGCCAGCGCTAGCGGGGGGGTCTACAATGAGCAGTTCTTC.

The rearrangement joins TRBV9 to TRBJ1-3, with TRBD1 matching over 8 bases. J gave up 4 bases and V 4 bases, and 4 bases lay outside the gene matches. The CDR3 extends over 14 amino acids. Germline assignment: CDR1 SGDLS and CDR2 YYNGEE. CDR3 DNA sequence: TGTGCCAGCAGCTCCGGACAGGGAGGAAACACCATATATTTT. Residues: CASSSGQGGNTIYF.

The chain is built from TRBV15 and TRBJ2-3; possibly TRBD2 for D (5 bases). From germline, CDR1 is LNHNV and CDR2 YYDKDF (reference sequence). V lost 4 bases and J 2 bases, leaving 19 bases between the germline ends. The CDR3 runs to 17 residues. The CDR3 here is CATSIDRAESNTDTQYF. As DNA, the CDR3 is TGTGCCACCAGCATAGATAGAGCGGAATCGAACACAGATACGCAGTATTTT.

The chain uses TRBV13 and TRBJ2-5; a weak D match, TRBD1 (6 bases). The CDR3 loop spans 17 amino acids. V shed 4 bases and J shed 5 bases, with 23 bases lying between them. From germline, CDR1 is PRHDT and CDR2 FYEKMQ (reference sequence). The CDR3 DNA reads TGTGCCAGCAGCTCCCCTGCGGACAGCGGTGCTCGGGAGACCCAGTACTTC. Translated, it gives CASSSPADSGARETQYF.

The chain has TRBV29-1 and TRBJ2-1, with 10 bases lining up with TRBD2. The CDR3 is made up of 16 amino acids. The V gene's germline CDR1 is SQVTM and CDR2 ANQGSEA. J was trimmed by 2 bases and V by 3 bases; bases with no gene match: 7. The CDR3 bases are TGCAGCGTTGAGGTAGCGGGGGGACGGACCTACAATGAGCAGTTCTTC. Translated, it gives CSVEVAGGRTYNEQFF.